This T cell receptor beta chain was identified during a study of T cells in Graves' hyperthyroidism and ophthalmopathy. This CDR3 contains 13 residues. V shed 8 bases, J shed 6 bases, and the junction held 8 bases outside the gene matches. Patients were excluded for uncontrolled infection, other autoimmune disease, pregnancy or lactation. RNA transcripts were the template for amplifying TCR beta CDR3 regions. An initial round of RT-PCR targeting the TCR CDR3 relied on the HTBI primer set. TCRdb re-analysed the multiplex PCR reads in MiXCR, keeping a single row per CDR3 protein. This sample has fewer than 650,000 distinct CDR3 sequences, with over 12% found just once. This clonotype was counted ten times or more.

This TCR came from a woman under 30 with Graves' ophthalmopathy. The rearrangement uses TRBV12-3 or TRBV12-4 and TRBJ2-3; TRBD2 matches 7 bases. Sequenced input: blood. The CDR3 DNA sequence: TGTGCCAGCGGAAGGTACGGGGGGGATACGCAGTATTTT. Its translation: CASGRYGGDTQYF.